This entry lists 14 T cell receptor beta chains sequenced from one sample in a study of T cells in localized non-small cell lung cancer. Data came from immunoSEQ multiplex PCR; TCRdb stores just in-frame clones and leaves some out. The sample holds about 56,000 clones, approximately 90% seen once. Sequenced material: peripheral blood, taken before any cancer treatment. These receptors were collected from a woman aged 35 to 75 with stage I lung adenocarcinoma.

This chain's CDR3 is CASSDGQGRTGELFF. DNA of the CDR3: TGCGCCAGCAGTGACGGGCAGGGAAGGACCGGGGAGCTGTTTTTT. The gene calls are TRBV10-1 and TRBJ2-2, with D possibly being TRBD1 (5 bases). This CDR3 has 15 residues. Trimming removed 3 bases from V and 5 bases from J, with 13 bases in between. The germline CDR1 and CDR2 sequences are WNHNN and SYGVQD (reference sequence).

The chain joins TRBV7-2 to TRBJ2-7; D could derive from TRBD1 or TRBD2 (5 bases each). This CDR3 is built from 15 residues. Deletions cut 1 base from V and 3 bases from J, with 13 bases between. Germline CDR1 is SGHTA and CDR2 is FQGNSA. CDR3 sequence reads: CASSLGGAVNYEQYF. The CDR3 DNA reads as TGTGCCAGCAGCTTAGGAGGGGCCGTAAACTACGAGCAGTACTTC.

The chain uses TRBV5-6 and TRBJ1-1; the match to TRBD1 covers 8 bases. In germline, CDR1 is SGHDT, CDR2 YYEEEE. This CDR3 has 15 residues. With V trimmed by 4 bases and J by 3 bases, 8 bases remained unmatched. CDR3: CASSLRGLGYTEAFF. The CDR3 coding sequence is TGTGCCAGCAGCCTCAGGGGGCTCGGTTACACTGAAGCTTTCTTT.

The chain has TRBV7-2 and TRBJ2-2; 12 positions match TRBD1. This CDR3 region has 16 residues. Germline V gives CDR1 SGHTA, CDR2 FQGNSA. V was clipped by 1 base and J by 9 bases; unmatched bases: 6. CDR3: CASSLEGTGGLRELFF. CDR3 coding DNA: TGTGCCAGCAGCTTAGAAGGGACAGGGGGCCTGAGGGAGCTGTTTTTT.

The chain employs TRBV2 and TRBJ2-3; maybe TRBD1 (5 bases). Trimming took 7 bases from V and 0 from J, leaving 8 bases between them. In germline, CDR1 is SNHLY, CDR2 FYNNEI. The CDR3 is 13 residues long. CDR3 coding DNA: TGTGCCAGCACTTGGACAAGCACAGATACGCAGTATTTT. Translated: CASTWTSTDTQYF.

The V and J genes are TRBV11-1 and TRBJ2-2; D possibly uses TRBD1 or TRBD2 (5 bases each). CDR3 length equals 14 residues. V was cut by 7 bases and J by 5 bases, with 14 bases left in between. Germline-derived CDR1 and CDR2 are SGHAT and FQDESV (reference sequence). The CDR3 loop reads CASTRDLRTGELFF. CDR3 coding DNA: TGTGCCAGCACCCGGGACCTGAGGACCGGGGAGCTGTTTTTT.

V is TRBV11-3 and J is TRBJ2-1; D not resolved. Germline V gene lookup returns CDR1 SGHNT and CDR2 YENEEA. This CDR3 contains 12 residues. The ends were cut back, 2 bases at V and 7 bases at J, with 6 bases in the middle. Here the CDR3 reads CASSLSPNEQFF. CDR3 nucleotide sequence: TGTGCCAGCAGCTTAAGTCCGAATGAGCAGTTCTTC.

This clone was observed a single time. This sequence joins TRBV19 and TRBJ1-5, with 8 bases lining up with TRBD1. Germline V gene sequence: CDR1 LNHDA, CDR2 SQIVND (reference sequence). This CDR3 region has 15 residues. Trimming removed 5 bases from V and 2 bases from J; junction bases left unmatched: 5. The CDR3 loop reads CASSRQGQGNQPQHF. Written as DNA, the CDR3 is TGTGCCAGTAGTCGGCAGGGACAGGGCAATCAGCCCCAGCATTTT.

In DNA form, the CDR3 reads TGTGCCAGCAGCTTTGGGGCAGGGGACTATCAGCCCCAGCATTTT. This codes for CASSFGAGDYQPQHF. The chain couples TRBV5-6 to TRBJ1-5; a possible D gene is TRBD1 (6 bases). V shed 2 bases and J shed 5 bases, with 14 bases lying between them. There are 15 residues in the CDR3. Germline CDR1 is SGHDT and CDR2 is YYEEEE.

The rearrangement links TRBV5-1 to TRBJ2-1; TRBD1 agrees at 8 bases. The germline V gene has CDR1 SGHRS and CDR2 YFSETQ. V shed 5 bases and J 4 bases; nucleotides not matched to a gene: 5. The CDR3 has 14 residues. CDR3 protein: CASSPRQGYNEQFF. CDR3 DNA: TGCGCCAGCAGTCCTAGACAGGGGTACAATGAGCAGTTCTTC.

The CDR3 DNA sequence: TGTGCCAGCAGCTTAACTAGCGGGGGGCCGCAGTATTTT. Its protein is CASSLTSGGPQYF. The chain combines TRBV11-2 with TRBJ2-3, with 12 bases fitting TRBD2. With 2 bases clipped from V and 10 bases from J, the junction kept 1 base outside the gene matches. The CDR3 length is 13 residues. CDR1 and CDR2 (germline): SGHAT, FQNNGV.

J is TRBJ1-2 and V is TRBV7-2; D is uncertain. The CDR3 contains 13 residues. V was clipped by 1 base and J by 3 bases, with 6 bases between them. Germline CDR1 is SGHTA and CDR2 is FQGNSA. The CDR3 DNA follows: TGTGCCAGCAGCTTAGGGCCGGACTATGGCTACACCTTC. Its translation is CASSLGPDYGYTF.

The V and J genes are TRBV6-1 and TRBJ1-2; D possibly corresponds to TRBD1 (6 bases). In germline, CDR1 is MNHNS, CDR2 SASEGT. This CDR3 region has 14 residues. V shed 1 base and J shed 4 bases, with 10 bases lying between them. The CDR3 loop is CASSEGTAPYGYTF. The CDR3, as DNA: TGTGCCAGCAGTGAAGGGACAGCCCCCTATGGCTACACCTTC.

This clone was detected a few times. This chain joins TRBV10-2 and TRBJ2-1; 9 bases line up with TRBD1. Germline assignment: CDR1 WSHSY and CDR2 SAAADI. V dropped 4 bases and J dropped 7; count of bases not matched to a gene: 8. This CDR3 comprises 15 residues. The CDR3 here is CASSVDRGSQNEQFF. CDR3 DNA: TGCGCCAGCAGTGTGGACAGGGGATCTCAAAATGAGCAGTTCTTC.